This is a list of T cell receptor beta chains from one sample in a study of cytomegalovirus exposure and HLA in healthy donors. Clones were sequenced by immunoSEQ multiplex PCR, and TCRdb holds only the in-frame ones, with some missing. Of around 190,000 clones listed, more than 75% are singletons. The sample taken for sequencing was PBMCs. These receptor sequences come from a woman aged 18-29 years in good health and CMV-seronegative. Each CDR3 is given with its conserved first and last residue. Each record gives: J gene, V gene, clone size, D gene, CDR3 protein, CDR3 DNA. The D gene is left open where the match is weak. Clone size is not always given. Where it is, it says once, few, many or a class for expanded clones.

J: TRBJ2-7; V: TRBV2; size: -; D: -; CDR3: CASSDWGVVYEQYF; DNA: TGTGCCAGCAGTGATTGGGGGGTAGTCTACGAGCAGTACTTC
J: TRBJ2-7; V: TRBV27; size: -; D: -; CDR3: CASSLGQGGRRSYEQYF; DNA: TGTGCCAGCAGTTTAGGGCAGGGAGGCCGACGCTCCTACGAGCAGTACTTC
J: TRBJ2-5; V: TRBV5-4; size: -; D: -; CDR3: CASSLVAEETQYF; DNA: TGTGCCAGCAGCTTGGTCGCGGAAGAGACCCAGTACTTC
J: TRBJ2-1; V: TRBV7-2; size: -; D: -; CDR3: CASSLKVGPNNEQFF; DNA: TGTGCCAGCAGCTTAAAGGTGGGGCCAAACAATGAGCAGTTCTTC
J: TRBJ1-4; V: TRBV5-6; size: -; D: TRBD1; CDR3: CASSRDRTNEKLFF; DNA: TGTGCCAGCAGCCGGGACAGAACTAATGAAAAACTGTTTTTT
J: TRBJ2-2; V: TRBV11-2; size: once; D: TRBD2; CDR3: CASSPRGAGELFF; DNA: TGTGCCAGCAGCCCCCGGGGGGCCGGGGAGCTGTTTTTT
J: TRBJ1-5; V: TRBV6-4; size: -; D: TRBD1; CDR3: CASSEDRGQPQHF; DNA: TGTGCCAGCAGTGAGGACAGGGGGCAGCCCCAGCATTTT
J: TRBJ1-6; V: TRBV6-1; size: -; D: -; CDR3: CASSELQGQSPLHF; DNA: TGTGCCAGCAGTGAATTACAGGGACAATCACCCCTCCACTTT
J: TRBJ1-2; V: TRBV21-1; size: -; D: -; CDR3: CASSRDRRYGYTF; DNA: TGTGCCAGCTCCCGGGACAGGAGATATGGCTACACCTTC
J: TRBJ1-3; V: TRBV10-3; size: -; D: -; CDR3: CATQGTLRGNTIYF; DNA: TGTGCCACCCAGGGGACGTTGAGAGGAAACACCATATATTTT
J: TRBJ1-1; V: TRBV7-7; size: -; D: -; CDR3: CASSLTGNTEAFF; DNA: TGTGCCAGCAGTCTCACAGGGAACACTGAAGCTTTCTTT
J: TRBJ1-6; V: TRBV30; size: -; D: TRBD1; CDR3: CAWSAEGADGSPLHF; DNA: TGTGCCTGGAGTGCAGAGGGGGCTGACGGTTCACCCCTCCACTTT
J: TRBJ1-4; V: TRBV25-1; size: -; D: -; CDR3: CASSEFDEVEKLFF; DNA: TGTGCCAGCAGTGAATTCGACGAGGTGGAAAAACTGTTTTTT
J: TRBJ2-7; V: TRBV6-6; size: -; D: TRBD2; CDR3: CASGQAGGVYEQYF; DNA: TGTGCCAGCGGTCAAGCGGGGGGTGTCTACGAGCAGTACTTC
J: TRBJ2-3; V: TRBV7-8; size: few; D: -; CDR3: CASSLARWAMGTDTQYF; DNA: TGTGCCAGCAGCTTAGCCAGGTGGGCAATGGGCACAGATACGCAGTATTTT
J: TRBJ2-7; V: TRBV19; size: few; D: TRBD1; CDR3: CASSMGQLFYEQYF; DNA: TGTGCCAGTAGTATGGGACAGCTTTTCTACGAGCAGTACTTC
J: TRBJ1-5; V: TRBV7-9; size: once; D: -; CDR3: CASSLALTDNQPQHF; DNA: TGTGCCAGCAGCTTAGCGCTTACAGACAATCAGCCCCAGCATTTT
J: TRBJ1-2; V: TRBV7-2; size: -; D: TRBD1; CDR3: CASSSGTGINYGYTF; DNA: TGTGCCAGCAGCTCCGGGACAGGGATTAACTATGGCTACACCTTC
J: TRBJ2-7; V: TRBV9; size: -; D: -; CDR3: CASSAEGATYEQYF; DNA: TGTGCCAGCAGCGCGGAGGGAGCGACCTACGAGCAGTACTTC
J: TRBJ2-6; V: TRBV5-1; size: -; D: TRBD1; CDR3: CASSLWDRGANVLTF; DNA: TGCGCCAGCAGCCTGTGGGACAGGGGGGCCAACGTCCTGACTTTC
J: TRBJ1-2; V: TRBV29-1; size: -; D: TRBD1; CDR3: CSVAGQGANTF; DNA: TGCAGCGTGGCGGGACAGGGGGCAAACACCTTC
J: TRBJ1-6; V: TRBV15; size: -; D: -; CDR3: CATPGQHNSPLHF; DNA: TGTGCCACCCCGGGACAACATAATTCACCCCTCCACTTT
J: TRBJ1-6; V: TRBV6-6; size: -; D: -; CDR3: CASSYLWDNGSPLHF; DNA: TGTGCCAGCAGTTACCTTTGGGACAACGGTTCACCCCTCCACTTT
J: TRBJ1-5; V: TRBV5-8; size: once; D: TRBD1; CDR3: CASSSRTGAQPQHF; DNA: TGTGCCAGCAGCTCCCGGACAGGGGCTCAGCCCCAGCATTTT
J: TRBJ2-2; V: TRBV5-6; size: once; D: TRBD1; CDR3: CASSFRDRSTGELFF; DNA: TGTGCCAGCAGCTTCCGGGACAGGTCCACCGGGGAGCTGTTTTTT
J: TRBJ2-3; V: TRBV7-9; size: -; D: -; CDR3: CASSFALYSNPDTQYF; DNA: TGTGCCAGCAGCTTTGCACTTTACTCTAACCCAGATACGCAGTATTTT
J: TRBJ1-6; V: TRBV6-5; size: -; D: -; CDR3: CASTINNSPLHF; DNA: TGTGCCAGCACTATCAATAATTCACCCCTCCACTTT
J: TRBJ1-1; V: TRBV9; size: once; D: TRBD1; CDR3: CASSIRTGQGEAFF; DNA: TGTGCCAGCAGCATCCGGACAGGGCAGGGTGAAGCTTTCTTT
J: TRBJ2-1; V: TRBV18; size: -; D: -; CDR3: CASSPGPSSYNEQFF; DNA: TGTGCCAGCTCACCGGGCCCCAGCTCCTACAATGAGCAGTTCTTC
J: TRBJ2-1; V: TRBV7-9; size: -; D: TRBD2; CDR3: CASSLPTKGGSSYNEQFF; DNA: TGTGCCAGCAGCTTACCAACCAAGGGCGGGAGCTCCTACAATGAGCAGTTCTTC
J: TRBJ2-4; V: TRBV5-1; size: -; D: -; CDR3: CARTEGVKNIQYF; DNA: TGCGCCAGGACTGAAGGCGTCAAAAACATTCAGTACTTC
J: TRBJ2-7; V: TRBV18; size: once; D: TRBD1; CDR3: CASSPRQGAYEQYF; DNA: TGTGCCAGCTCACCTCGACAGGGGGCCTACGAGCAGTACTTC
J: TRBJ1-4; V: TRBV15; size: once; D: -; CDR3: CATSGGSGTPIGEKLFF; DNA: TGTGCCACCAGCGGAGGGAGTGGGACACCAATAGGTGAAAAACTGTTTTTT
J: TRBJ2-5; V: TRBV7-9; size: -; D: -; CDR3: CASSIQGGPRGTQYF; DNA: TGTGCCAGCAGCATCCAGGGCGGACCCAGAGGGACCCAGTACTTC
J: TRBJ2-7; V: TRBV7-6; size: -; D: TRBD1; CDR3: CASSLRDSSYEQYF; DNA: TGTGCCAGCAGCCTAAGGGACAGCTCCTACGAGCAGTACTTC
J: TRBJ2-2; V: TRBV29-1; size: -; D: -; CDR3: CSAQGGVQTNTGELFF; DNA: TGCAGCGCCCAAGGCGGGGTCCAAACAAACACCGGGGAGCTGTTTTTT
J: TRBJ2-3; V: TRBV9; size: -; D: TRBD2; CDR3: CASSRRGGSADTQYF; DNA: TGTGCCAGCAGCCGTCGGGGGGGTTCGGCAGATACGCAGTATTTT
J: TRBJ2-7; V: TRBV10-3; size: -; D: TRBD2; CDR3: CAIRGISGVSYEQYF; DNA: TGTGCCATCAGGGGGATTAGCGGGGTCTCCTACGAGCAGTACTTC
J: TRBJ2-1; V: TRBV6-5; size: once; D: -; CDR3: CASSSSTPLGSNEQFF; DNA: TGTGCCAGCAGTTCCTCTACCCCGCTAGGTAGCAATGAGCAGTTCTTC